This T cell receptor beta chain is from a study of OX40 agonist ivuxolimab in advanced cancers. Regarding the research as a whole: Ivuxolimab, which targeted the costimulatory receptor OX40 (CD134), was an agonistic, fully human IgG2 monoclonal antibody. Prior anti-PD-1, anti-PD-L1 or anti-CTLA-4 therapy was permitted, and 40% to 50% of dose-escalation patients had received checkpoint inhibitors. A male proportion of roughly 80% and a mean age of approximately 62 years, ranging from 23 to 79, were recorded for the dose-escalation cohort. Partial responses occurred in three dose-escalation patients: two with cutaneous melanoma and one with hepatocellular carcinoma. Among the approximately 50 dose-escalation patients, around 19 had hepatocellular carcinoma, around 15 melanoma, 9 renal cell carcinoma and 9 head and neck cancer. The point of sequencing TCRbeta in the periphery was to test whether ivuxolimab changed TCR sequence diversity and drove clonal T-cell expansion. The paper covers the monotherapy dose-escalation part of the phase I ivuxolimab trial, which included N ≈ 50 patients. Intravenous ivuxolimab was administered to patients every 2 weeks at six dose levels: 0.01, 0.1, 0.3, 1.5, 3 and 10 mg/kg.

On this clone: Its antigen is unknown. Per-base qualities were not stored, and no clone one base away is much larger.

Points the paper makes about the study in general: After ivuxolimab, more expanded clones were found on average in CD8+ T cells than in CD4+ T cells. In partial responders in the 0.1-3.0 mg/kg groups, normalized peripheral clonal expansion was found to be among the lowest, especially among CD8+ T cells. Low levels of normalized T-cell clonal expansion were also seen in some patients who did not respond. Which antigens the clonally expanded peripheral T cells were specific for was not determined. At doses of 0.1 to 3.0 mg/kg, clonal expansion of both CD4+ and CD8+ T cells in blood was seen between baseline and week 6.

Including the terminal cysteine and phenylalanine, the CDR3 comprises 15 residues. The retained sequence is limited to the CDR3, 45 bases, with the frame set at the first base. V is trimmed back by 4 bases and J by 2 bases, and the junction contains 7 bases that no gene match accounts for. CDR1 and CDR2, per the germline V gene, are SGHRS and YFSETQ. To sequence the TCRbeta CDR3 region, genomic DNA was isolated from the sorted cells. The immunoSEQ Assay was used for sequencing of TCRbeta CDR3 regions. The table was pulled from immuneACCESS by TCRdb, which kept in-frame rearrangements only. Such tables lose some clones; where checked, under half of the loss comes from unresolved V genes, and the rest has no known cause. This sample comprises about 73,000 clones, 85% to 90% of them detected only once. The ten largest clones add up to approximately 0.81% of the sample. Patients with autoimmune disease history or receiving systemic immunosuppression were excluded from the trial. Peripheral blood for TCR sequencing was collected from all dose cohorts at baseline, on cycle 4 day 1, and on cycle 7 day 1. The samples were taken from a phase I, first-in-human, multicenter, open-label dose-escalation trial of ivuxolimab. Adults with locally advanced or metastatic melanoma, renal cell carcinoma, hepatocellular carcinoma or head and neck squamous cell carcinoma were enrolled in the trial. Before TCR sequencing, CD4+ T cells and CD8+ T cells were sorted from peripheral blood as separate populations.

Recombination connected TRBV5-1 to TRBJ2-5; TRBD2 lines up with 8 middle nucleotides. The specimen comprised CD4+ or CD8+ T cells sorted from blood, sampled in a trial of the OX40 agonist ivuxolimab. This sequence originates from an adult with an advanced solid tumor such as melanoma, head and neck, liver or kidney cancer. The CDR3 loop reads CASSPLLAAQETQYF. The DNA sequence is TGCGCCAGCAGCCCGCTACTAGCGGCACAAGAGACCCAGTACTTC.